One TCR beta chain is described in this entry. Its matching antigen is unknown. Included in the TCR beta cDNA libraries were unique molecular identifiers. Each CDR3 protein gets one entry after TCRdb re-called the PCR reads with MiXCR. This table has 350,000 to 500,000 distinct CDR3 sequences, approximately 42% appearing once. The data were taken from a study of post-analysis software for immune sequencing data. Overall study: Relapsing-remitting, secondary progressive and progressive-relapsing multiple sclerosis were all included among the disease courses.

Regarding the study as a whole: Comparison with controls showed significantly lower normalized Chao1 diversity in multiple sclerosis patients. Batch-mates among the samples co-clustered strongly by F measure.

The receptor's source is a girl aged 2-10 years with multiple sclerosis. Sequencing input: blood.

The CDR3 spells CSTAPGRPNYGYTF. CDR3 DNA sequence: TGCAGCACCGCCCCGGGACGGCCTAACTATGGCTACACCTTC. The chain has TRBV20-1 and TRBJ1-2; tentatively, D is TRBD1 (5 bases). The CDR3 contains 14 residues. Looked up from germline, CDR1 is DFQATT and CDR2 is SNEGSKA (reference sequence).